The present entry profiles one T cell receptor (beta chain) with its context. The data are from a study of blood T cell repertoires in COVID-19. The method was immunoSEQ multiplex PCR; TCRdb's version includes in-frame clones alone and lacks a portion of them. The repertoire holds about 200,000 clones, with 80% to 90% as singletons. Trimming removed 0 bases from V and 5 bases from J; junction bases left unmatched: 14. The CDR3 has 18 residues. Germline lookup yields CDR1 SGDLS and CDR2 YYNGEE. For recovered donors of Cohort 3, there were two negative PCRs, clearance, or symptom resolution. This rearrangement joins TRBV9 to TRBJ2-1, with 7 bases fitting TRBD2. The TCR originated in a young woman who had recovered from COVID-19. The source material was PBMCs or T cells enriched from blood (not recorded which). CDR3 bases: TGTGCCAGCAGCGTAGAAGGGCTAGCGGCTAGCCCCCACAATGAGCAGTTCTTC. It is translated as CASSVEGLAASPHNEQFF.